What follows are 17 T cell receptor beta chains derived from one specimen sequenced in a study of blood T cell repertoires in COVID-19 (dated by TCRdb to the early 2020s). Libraries were prepared through the immunoSEQ multiplex PCR assay. Imported from immuneACCESS, the table was reduced by TCRdb to in-frame sequences with V and J called. These copies leave out some clones; in studies compared against another copy, an unresolved V gene accounts for under half, and the cause of the remainder is not known. The sample table contains a few hundred thousand clones; only one count was recorded for roughly 88% of them. Under 2.5% of the sample belongs to the ten largest clones. Sequencing was carried out using PBMCs or T cells enriched from blood (not recorded which). The receptor set was obtained from a woman aged 50 to 60 who had recovered from COVID-19.

This chain joins TRBV28 and TRBJ1-1; D gene ambiguous. Trimming left V 11 bases short and J 1 base short, with 8 bases between. The germline CDR1 and CDR2 sequences are MDHEN and SYDVKM. The CDR3 totals 11 residues. The CDR3 sequence is CALASNTEAFF. The CDR3 coding sequence is TGTGCCCTGGCATCGAACACTGAAGCTTTCTTT.

The chain links TRBV27 to TRBJ2-1; TRBD2 agrees at 9 bases. Germline V lookup: CDR1 MNHEY, CDR2 SMNVEV (reference sequence). The ends lost 0 bases at V and 4 bases at J; junction bases unmatched: 7. The CDR3 spans 17 residues. The CDR3 nucleotides are TGTGCCAGCAGTTTATCCGGCGGGAGGGCCACTTACAATGAGCAGTTCTTC. Protein: CASSLSGGRATYNEQFF.

The chain links TRBV7-9 to TRBJ2-2; D is perhaps TRBD2 (5 bases). V was pared by 5 bases and J by 3 bases, with 16 bases between. From germline, CDR1 is SEHNR and CDR2 FQNEAQ (reference sequence). The CDR3 extends over 16 amino acids. The CDR3 sequence: CASSLRLAGDTGELFF. The CDR3 DNA follows: TGTGCCAGCAGCCTACGTTTAGCCGGGGACACCGGGGAGCTGTTTTTT.

The chain combines TRBV4-2 with TRBJ2-7, with 15 positions matching TRBD2. The CDR3 spans 19 residues. Per the germline V gene, CDR1 is LGHNA and CDR2 is YNFKEQ. J was trimmed by 0 bases and V by 4 bases; bases with no gene match: 10. The CDR3 loop is CASSRQGLAGGDSSYEQYF. CDR3 sequence (DNA): TGTGCCAGCAGCCGCCAGGGACTAGCGGGGGGTGATAGCTCCTACGAGCAGTACTTC.

The rearrangement links TRBV19 to TRBJ2-2; a possible D gene is TRBD2 (5 bases). The CDR3 has 15 amino acids. The ends were cut back, 6 bases at V and 0 bases at J, with 11 bases in the middle. The germline gives CDR1 LNHDA, CDR2 SQIVND (reference sequence). This chain's CDR3 is CASRTQRTNTGELFF. The CDR3 DNA is TGTGCCAGTAGAACCCAGCGGACGAACACCGGGGAGCTGTTTTTT.

V gene TRBV5-6 combines with J gene TRBJ2-1; D is ambiguous. This CDR3 spans 12 amino acids. Germline values: CDR1 SGHDT, CDR2 YYEEEE. Trimming removed 5 bases from V and 9 bases from J, with 12 bases in between. In DNA form, the CDR3 reads TGTGCCAGCAGTGGGTTAGGCGGTGAGCAGTTCTTC. It is translated as CASSGLGGEQFF.

This chain links TRBV7-9 with TRBJ1-4; maybe TRBD1 (6 bases). Trimming left V 5 bases short and J 0 bases short, with 22 bases between. The CDR3 is 19 residues long. CDR1 is SEHNR, CDR2 FQNEAQ, per germline (reference sequence). CDR3: CASSARGRTEGATNEKLFF. The CDR3 nucleotides read TGTGCCAGCAGCGCCCGTGGCCGGACAGAAGGTGCAACTAATGAAAAACTGTTTTTT.

The genes are TRBV5-6 and TRBJ1-2; no reliable D call. CDR3 length equals 16 residues. The V gene lost 4 bases and the J gene lost 0 bases, with 16 bases spanning the gap. The V gene's germline CDR1 is SGHDT and CDR2 YYEEEE. The CDR3: CASSAGLGLANYGYTF. The CDR3 bases are TGTGCCAGCAGCGCTGGACTGGGGTTAGCTAACTATGGCTACACCTTC.

The chain has TRBV3-1 (or the pseudogene TRBV3-2) and TRBJ2-7, with 7 bases lining up with TRBD1. The germline CDR1 and CDR2 sequences are LGHDT and YNNKEL (reference sequence). Trimming removed 8 bases from V and 2 bases from J; junction bases left unmatched: 6. The CDR3 loop spans 13 amino acids. For the CDR3, the DNA is TGTGCCAGCGGCCTCCAGGGGGCCTACGAGCAGTACTTC. This sequence encodes CASGLQGAYEQYF.

This chain connects TRBV7-9 to TRBJ2-3, with 10 bases that match TRBD2. This CDR3 has 17 residues. V was clipped by 0 bases and J by 1 base; unmatched bases: 4. Per germline, CDR1 SEHNR and CDR2 FQNEAQ (reference sequence). CDR3 sequence: CASSLALAGVGTDTQYF. In DNA, the CDR3 is TGTGCCAGCAGCTTAGCCCTAGCGGGAGTAGGCACAGATACGCAGTATTTT.

The chain is built from TRBV6-1 and TRBJ1-2; 7 positions agree with TRBD1. CDR1 is MNHNS and CDR2 is SASEGT in the germline V gene. The CDR3 is 14 residues long. Trimming cost V 3 bases and J 5 bases; bases outside gene matches: 6. The CDR3 DNA follows: TGTGCCAGCAGTGACCCGGGGACAGCATATGGCTACACCTTC. It translates to CASSDPGTAYGYTF.

The chain couples TRBV7-9 to TRBJ1-2; D not certain. The CDR3 loop spans 14 amino acids. V lost 11 bases, J lost 4 bases, and 20 bases lay in between. Germline loops: CDR1 SEHNR, CDR2 FQNEAQ (reference sequence). CDR3 in DNA: TGTGCCTCGCGTTCTGCGGGCGGGGTCTATGGCTACACCTTC. Translating gives CASRSAGGVYGYTF.

This clone was detected once. V gene TRBV27 combines with J gene TRBJ1-1; unclear D gene. Looked up from germline, CDR1 is MNHEY and CDR2 is SMNVEV (reference sequence). There are 19 residues in the CDR3. Trimming removed 7 bases at V and 4 bases at J, with 31 bases between. The CDR3 nucleotides read TGTGCCAGCACCTCCTCCTACGGGGATTCACCCATCCTCGGCACTGAAGCTTTCTTT. Its protein product is CASTSSYGDSPILGTEAFF.

This chain joins TRBV6-5 and TRBJ2-3; TRBD2 matches 10 bases. The junction had 6 bases not matched to a gene; V was cut back by 6 bases and J by 6 bases. CDR3 size: 14 residues. Germline assignment: CDR1 MNHEY and CDR2 SVGAGI. The CDR3 coding sequence is TGTGCCAGCAGGGAGCGGGGGGGGTCGGATACGCAGTATTTT. It codes for CASRERGGSDTQYF.

The genes are TRBV5-4 and TRBJ2-7; 10 bases align to TRBD1. This CDR3 spans 16 amino acids. In germline, CDR1 is SGHNT, CDR2 YYREEE (reference sequence). After removal of 4 bases from V and 7 bases from J, the junction contained 14 bases not matched to a gene. The DNA for the CDR3 is TGTGCCAGCAGCCCTAAGCGACAGGGGGCGAGTGGGGAGCAGTACTTC. Translated, it gives CASSPKRQGASGEQYF.

The genes are TRBV27 and TRBJ2-1; 13 bases match TRBD2. The CDR3 totals 15 residues. With 2 bases clipped from V and 7 bases from J, the junction kept 2 bases outside the gene matches. Germline V CDR1 and CDR2: MNHEY, SMNVEV (reference sequence). CDR3 residues: CASSLTSGRANEQFF. The DNA of the CDR3 is TGTGCCAGCAGTTTAACTAGCGGGAGGGCTAATGAGCAGTTCTTC.

This clone was counted between two and nine times. The chain employs TRBV21-1 and TRBJ2-2; no DNA check was done on the table's D call, TRBD2. TRBV21-1 is flagged as a pseudogene. The CDR3 runs 17 residues. CDR3 loop: CASTPSWEPIGTGELFF. The CDR3 nucleotides are TGTGCCAGCACCCCAAGCTGGGAGCCCATAGGGACCGGGGAGCTGTTTTTT.